These T cell receptor beta chains were read from a single sample in a study of blood T cell repertoires in COVID-19. The repertoire was sequenced with immunoSEQ multiplex PCR; TCRdb's copy has only in-frame clones and lacks some. The table includes under 500,000 clones, approximately 90% detected once. Sequenced input: PBMCs or T cells enriched from blood (not recorded which). The receptors shown here come from a woman aged 18-29 years with acute COVID-19. CDR3s include the opening cysteine and the closing phenylalanine or tryptophan. Fields, in order: J gene, clone size, V gene, D gene, CDR3 protein, CDR3 DNA. D genes are given only for firm matches. Only some rows state a clone size, as once, few, many or a class for expanded clones.

>TRBJ1-2|few|TRBV18|TRBD1
CASSPMQGANYGYTF
TGTGCCAGCTCTCCAATGCAGGGGGCTAACTATGGCTACACCTTC
>TRBJ2-3|-|TRBV3-1/TRBV3-2|-
CASSQDAGSTDTQYF
TGTGCCAGCAGCCAAGATGCAGGTAGCACAGATACGCAGTATTTT
>TRBJ2-3|-|TRBV10-2|-
CASRPPGSTDTQYF
TGCGCCAGCAGGCCCCCGGGTTCCACAGATACGCAGTATTTT
>TRBJ2-7|-|TRBV5-1|TRBD2
CASSLLAAAYEQYF
TGCGCCAGCAGCTTGCTAGCGGCGGCCTACGAGCAGTACTTC
>TRBJ1-2|-|TRBV5-6|-
CASSFFQGPDYGYTF
TGTGCCAGCAGCTTCTTCCAGGGGCCGGACTATGGCTACACCTTC
>TRBJ1-5|-|TRBV7-2|TRBD1
CASSSYGQDQPQHF
TGTGCCAGCAGCTCCTATGGACAGGATCAGCCCCAGCATTTT
>TRBJ2-5|-|TRBV3-1/TRBV3-2|TRBD2
CASSQEGTIQKTQYF
TGTGCCAGCAGCCAAGAAGGGACTATTCAGAAAACCCAGTACTTC
>TRBJ2-2|-|TRBV10-1|TRBD1
CASQGQLNTGELFF
TGCGCCAGCCAGGGACAGCTGAACACCGGGGAGCTGTTTTTT
>TRBJ2-1|-|TRBV4-1|-
CASSQEGGTVSYNEQFF
TGCGCCAGCAGCCAAGAAGGGGGGACAGTTTCCTACAATGAGCAGTTCTTC
>TRBJ1-1|-|TRBV25-1|-
CASSLNWNTEAFF
TGTGCCAGCAGCTTAAATTGGAACACTGAAGCTTTCTTT
>TRBJ2-1|-|TRBV28|TRBD2
CASSLSPSGLRSSYNEQFF
TGTGCCAGCAGTTTATCTCCTAGCGGGTTAAGGAGCTCCTACAATGAGCAGTTCTTC
>TRBJ2-2|once|TRBV9|-
CASSVESGLYTGELFF
TGTGCCAGCAGCGTAGAATCAGGGCTCTACACCGGGGAGCTGTTTTTT
>TRBJ2-7|-|TRBV5-6|-
CASSLTGYREQYF
TGTGCCAGCAGCTTAACAGGGTACCGCGAGCAGTACTTC
>TRBJ1-1|-|TRBV5-8|TRBD1
CASSLGLGTGFTEAFF
TGTGCCAGCAGCTTGGGGTTGGGGACAGGGTTCACTGAAGCTTTCTTT
>TRBJ2-6|-|TRBV14|-
CASSQDTDSGANVLTF
TGTGCCAGCAGCCAAGACACAGACTCTGGGGCCAACGTCCTGACTTTC
>TRBJ2-1|-|TRBV10-3|-
CAISGLAGRLKYNEQFF
TGTGCCATCAGTGGATTGGCGGGACGGCTTAAATACAATGAGCAGTTCTTC
>TRBJ2-3|-|TRBV28|-
CASSYSRPSTDTQYF
TGTGCCAGCAGTTACTCGCGGCCTAGCACAGATACGCAGTATTTT
>TRBJ2-7|-|TRBV5-1|-
CASSPDDSYEQYF
TGCGCCAGCAGCCCGGACGACAGCTACGAGCAGTACTTC
>TRBJ1-5|-|TRBV10-3|-
CAISESRGNQPQHF
TGTGCCATCAGTGAGTCGAGGGGCAATCAGCCCCAGCATTTT
>TRBJ2-7|-|TRBV5-1|TRBD2
CASSIETSDYEQYF
TGCGCCAGCAGTATTGAGACTAGCGACTACGAGCAGTACTTC
>TRBJ2-1|-|TRBV3-1/TRBV3-2|-
CASSQSQHSYNEQFF
TGTGCCAGCAGCCAGTCACAGCACTCCTACAATGAGCAGTTCTTC
>TRBJ1-3|-|TRBV19|-
CASRGDGNTIYF
TGTGCCAGTCGGGGGGACGGAAACACCATATATTTT
>TRBJ1-6|-|TRBV3-1/TRBV3-2|-
CASSARTDNSPLHF
TGTGCCAGCAGCGCCCGGACAGATAATTCACCCCTCCACTTT
>TRBJ2-3|-|TRBV4-2|TRBD2
CASSLGLAGGADTQYF
TGTGCCAGCAGCCTTGGACTAGCGGGGGGAGCAGATACGCAGTATTTT